These T cell receptor beta chains were read from a single sample in a study of blood T cells in healthy people across ages. Using its own MiXCR run on the 5' RACE reads, TCRdb lists one record per CDR3 protein. This table has hundreds of thousands of distinct CDR3 sequences, about 21% appearing once. Sample: blood. Receptor source: a man between 65 and 85 years old in good health. CDR3s include the opening cysteine and the closing phenylalanine or tryptophan. Fields, in order: V gene, clone size, J gene, D gene, CDR3 protein, CDR3 DNA. D genes are given only for firm matches. Clone size appears in some rows only: once, few, many, or a class for an expanded clone.

v_gene: TRBV27
abundance: many
j_gene: TRBJ2-7
d_gene: .
CDR3aa: CASSPGGGYEQYF
CDR3nt: TGTGCCAGCAGTCCCGGAGGGGGCTACGAGCAGTACTTC

v_gene: TRBV18
abundance: .
j_gene: TRBJ2-2
d_gene: .
CDR3aa: CASSATDPVTGELFF
CDR3nt: TGTGCCAGCTCAGCGACAGATCCGGTCACCGGGGAGCTGTTTTTT

v_gene: TRBV29-1
abundance: .
j_gene: TRBJ2-2
d_gene: TRBD2
CDR3aa: CSVFTGGTGELFF
CDR3nt: TGCAGCGTCTTTACGGGGGGGACCGGGGAGCTGTTTTTT

v_gene: TRBV7-8
abundance: few
j_gene: TRBJ1-6
d_gene: .
CDR3aa: CASSLEFGENSPLHF
CDR3nt: TGTGCCAGCAGCTTAGAGTTCGGAGAGAATTCACCCCTCCACTTT

v_gene: TRBV7-2
abundance: .
j_gene: TRBJ2-2
d_gene: TRBD2
CDR3aa: CASSPQNLAGVSQEELFF
CDR3nt: TGTGCCAGCAGCCCACAAAATCTAGCGGGAGTTTCCCAGGAGGAGCTGTTTTTT

v_gene: TRBV19
abundance: .
j_gene: TRBJ1-1
d_gene: TRBD1
CDR3aa: CASRTRDRDTEAFF
CDR3nt: TGTGCCAGTAGAACCCGGGACAGGGACACTGAAGCTTTCTTT

v_gene: TRBV4-3
abundance: many
j_gene: TRBJ2-5
d_gene: .
CDR3aa: CASSQDWGPGETQYF
CDR3nt: TGCGCCAGCAGCCAAGATTGGGGGCCGGGGGAGACCCAGTACTTC

v_gene: TRBV20-1
abundance: few
j_gene: TRBJ2-7
d_gene: TRBD1
CDR3aa: CSARDGGQRTYEQYF
CDR3nt: TGCAGTGCTAGAGATGGGGGACAGCGGACCTACGAGCAGTACTTC

v_gene: TRBV18
abundance: few
j_gene: TRBJ2-4
d_gene: TRBD1
CDR3aa: CASSPGTDGKNIQYF
CDR3nt: TGTGCCAGCTCACCCGGGACAGACGGGAAAAACATTCAGTACTTC

v_gene: TRBV21-1
abundance: .
j_gene: TRBJ2-7
d_gene: .
CDR3aa: CASSKELMSSYEQYF
CDR3nt: TGTGCCAGCAGCAAGGAATTAATGAGCTCCTACGAGCAGTACTTC

v_gene: TRBV27
abundance: .
j_gene: TRBJ1-1
d_gene: .
CDR3aa: CASSSVGGRTEAFF
CDR3nt: TGTGCCAGCAGTTCCGTGGGGGGAAGAACTGAAGCTTTCTTT

v_gene: TRBV6-5
abundance: .
j_gene: TRBJ2-2
d_gene: .
CDR3aa: CASSYSAGATGELFF
CDR3nt: TGTGCCAGCAGTTACTCCGCCGGGGCGACCGGGGAGCTGTTTTTT

v_gene: TRBV11-2
abundance: once
j_gene: TRBJ2-7
d_gene: .
CDR3aa: CASSLADTGSYEQYF
CDR3nt: TGTGCCAGCAGCTTAGCTGACACAGGCTCCTACGAGCAGTACTTC

v_gene: TRBV3-1
abundance: few
j_gene: TRBJ2-5
d_gene: .
CDR3aa: CASSQDRFAGETQYF
CDR3nt: TGTGCCAGCAGCCAAGACCGCTTCGCGGGAGAGACCCAGTACTTC

v_gene: TRBV20-1
abundance: .
j_gene: TRBJ2-1
d_gene: TRBD1
CDR3aa: CSAHRPRQGFDEQFF
CDR3nt: TGCAGTGCCCACCGCCCCCGACAGGGTTTCGATGAGCAGTTCTTC

v_gene: TRBV6-1
abundance: .
j_gene: TRBJ2-5
d_gene: TRBD2
CDR3aa: CASSELAGGLKTQYF
CDR3nt: TGTGCCAGCAGTGAACTAGCGGGAGGTTTAAAGACCCAGTACTTC

v_gene: TRBV14
abundance: .
j_gene: TRBJ1-4
d_gene: .
CDR3aa: CASSLGLGRNEELFF
CDR3nt: TGTGCCAGCAGCCTCGGTCTGGGCCGTAATGAAGAACTGTTTTTT

v_gene: TRBV7-2
abundance: .
j_gene: TRBJ2-7
d_gene: .
CDR3aa: CASSPREGIYEQYF
CDR3nt: TGTGCCAGCAGCCCAAGAGAGGGAATCTACGAGCAGTACTTC

v_gene: TRBV6-1
abundance: .
j_gene: TRBJ2-7
d_gene: TRBD2
CDR3aa: CASSKPGLVSYEQYF
CDR3nt: TGTGCCAGCAGTAAGCCGGGACTAGTCTCCTACGAGCAGTACTTC

v_gene: TRBV28
abundance: .
j_gene: TRBJ1-5
d_gene: .
CDR3aa: CASNRGGGFQPQHF
CDR3nt: TGTGCCAGCAATCGGGGGGGTGGGTTTCAGCCCCAGCATTTT

v_gene: TRBV28
abundance: .
j_gene: TRBJ2-3
d_gene: .
CDR3aa: CASTFEGGRDTQYF
CDR3nt: TGTGCCAGCACCTTTGAAGGGGGAAGAGATACGCAGTATTTT

v_gene: TRBV20-1
abundance: few
j_gene: TRBJ2-3
d_gene: .
CDR3aa: CSARDLGGTTDTQYF
CDR3nt: TGCAGTGCCCGGGATCTAGGCGGGACAACAGATACGCAGTATTTT

v_gene: TRBV6-6
abundance: few
j_gene: TRBJ2-1
d_gene: .
CDR3aa: CASKYAFEQFF
CDR3nt: TGTGCCAGCAAGTACGCTTTTGAGCAGTTCTTC